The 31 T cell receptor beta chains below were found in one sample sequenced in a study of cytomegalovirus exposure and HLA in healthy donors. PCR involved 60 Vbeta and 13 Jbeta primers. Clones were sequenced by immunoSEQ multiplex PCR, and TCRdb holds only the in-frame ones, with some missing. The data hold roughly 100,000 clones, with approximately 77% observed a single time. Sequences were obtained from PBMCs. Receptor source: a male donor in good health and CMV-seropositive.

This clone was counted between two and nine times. The CDR3 nucleotides are TGCAGCGTTCCCAAAAATAGGGGACAGAGCTCCTACAATGAGCAGTTCTTC. Its protein product is CSVPKNRGQSSYNEQFF. This sequence joins TRBV29-1 and TRBJ2-1; 7 bases match TRBD1. Germline V CDR1 and CDR2: SQVTM, ANQGSEA. This CDR3 contains 17 residues. Trimming cost V 5 bases and J 0 bases; bases outside gene matches: 13.

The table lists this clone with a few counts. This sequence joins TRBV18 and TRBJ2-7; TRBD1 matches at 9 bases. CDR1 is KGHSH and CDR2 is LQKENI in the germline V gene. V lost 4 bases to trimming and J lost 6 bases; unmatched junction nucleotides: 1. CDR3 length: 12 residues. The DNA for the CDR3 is TGTGCCAGCTCACAGGACAGGGGCGAGCAGTACTTC. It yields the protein CASSQDRGEQYF.

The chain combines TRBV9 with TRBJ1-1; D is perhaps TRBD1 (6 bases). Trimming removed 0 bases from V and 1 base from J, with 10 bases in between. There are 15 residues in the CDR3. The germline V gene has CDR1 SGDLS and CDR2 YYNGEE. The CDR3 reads CASSVGAGANTEAFF. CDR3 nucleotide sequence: TGTGCCAGCAGCGTAGGGGCAGGGGCGAACACTGAAGCTTTCTTT.

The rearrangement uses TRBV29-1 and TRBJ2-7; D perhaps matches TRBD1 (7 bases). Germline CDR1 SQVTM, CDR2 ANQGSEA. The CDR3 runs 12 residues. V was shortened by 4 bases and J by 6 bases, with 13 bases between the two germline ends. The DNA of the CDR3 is TGCAGCGTTGGTGGAGGGGGCGGCGAGCAGTACTTC. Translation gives CSVGGGGGEQYF.

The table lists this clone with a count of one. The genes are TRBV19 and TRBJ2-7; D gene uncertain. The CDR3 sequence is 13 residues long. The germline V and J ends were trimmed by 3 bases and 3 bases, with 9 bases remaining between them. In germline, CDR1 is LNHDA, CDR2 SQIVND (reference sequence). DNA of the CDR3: TGTGCCAGTAGTATTTCACAGAGCTACGAGCAGTACTTC. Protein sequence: CASSISQSYEQYF.

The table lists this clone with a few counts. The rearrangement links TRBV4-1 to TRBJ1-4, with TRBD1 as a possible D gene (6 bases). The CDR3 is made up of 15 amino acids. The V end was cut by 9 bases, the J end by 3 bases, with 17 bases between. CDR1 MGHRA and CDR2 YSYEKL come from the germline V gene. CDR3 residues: CASQGTGTSNEKLFF. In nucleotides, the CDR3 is TGCGCCAGTCAGGGGACGGGAACCTCTAATGAAAAACTGTTTTTT.

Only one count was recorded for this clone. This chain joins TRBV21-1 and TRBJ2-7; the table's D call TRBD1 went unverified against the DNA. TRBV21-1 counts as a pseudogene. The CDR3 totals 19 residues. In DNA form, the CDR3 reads TGTGCCAGCAGCAAAGAGCTCCCGGGACAGGGGCTCTCTTCCTACGAGCAGTACTTC. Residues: CASSKELPGQGLSSYEQYF.

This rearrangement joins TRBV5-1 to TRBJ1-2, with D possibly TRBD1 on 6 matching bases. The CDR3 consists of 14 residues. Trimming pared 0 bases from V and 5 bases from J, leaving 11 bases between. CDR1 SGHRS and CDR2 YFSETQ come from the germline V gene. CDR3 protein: CASSLGDNMYGYTF. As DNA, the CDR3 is TGCGCCAGCAGCTTGGGGGACAACATGTATGGCTACACCTTC.

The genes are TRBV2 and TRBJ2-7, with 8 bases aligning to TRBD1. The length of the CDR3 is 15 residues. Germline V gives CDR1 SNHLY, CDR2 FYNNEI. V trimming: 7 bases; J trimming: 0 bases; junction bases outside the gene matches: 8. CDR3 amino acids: CASNLDRVYSYEQYF. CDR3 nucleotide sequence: TGTGCCAGCAATTTGGACAGGGTTTACTCCTACGAGCAGTACTTC.

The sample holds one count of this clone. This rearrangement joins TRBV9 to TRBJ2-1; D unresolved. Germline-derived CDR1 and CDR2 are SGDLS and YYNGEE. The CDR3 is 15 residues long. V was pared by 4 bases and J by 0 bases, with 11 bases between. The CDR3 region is CASSPPTGSYNEQFF. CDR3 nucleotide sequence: TGTGCCAGCAGCCCTCCCACGGGCTCCTACAATGAGCAGTTCTTC.

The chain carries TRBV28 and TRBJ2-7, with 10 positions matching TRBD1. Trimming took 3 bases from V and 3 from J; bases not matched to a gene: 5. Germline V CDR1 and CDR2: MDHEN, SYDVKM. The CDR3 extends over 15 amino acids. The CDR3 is CASSFPGQGIYEQYF. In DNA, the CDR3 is TGTGCCAGCAGTTTCCCGGGACAGGGGATCTACGAGCAGTACTTC. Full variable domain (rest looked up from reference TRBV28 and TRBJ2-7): DVKVTQSSRYLVKRTGEKVFLECVQDMDHENMFWYRQDPGLGLRLIYFSYDVKMKEKGDIPEGYSVSREKKERFSLILESASTNQTSMYLCASSFPGQGIYEQYFGPGTRLTVT.

The CDR3 DNA follows: TGTGCCAGCAGAGGGGTAGGGGAGGTGCAGTTCTTC. Translation: CASRGVGEVQFF. This chain joins TRBV7-9 and TRBJ2-1, with D possibly matching TRBD2 (6 bases). The CDR3 is 12 residues long. Trimming removed 6 bases at V and 12 bases at J, with 15 bases between. Germline assignment: CDR1 SEHNR and CDR2 FQNEAQ (reference sequence).

The CDR3 spells CASRAPGSERDNEQFF. CDR3 in DNA: TGTGCCAGCAGGGCCCCCGGCTCCGAGCGGGACAATGAGCAGTTCTTC. V usage is TRBV7-9 and J usage is TRBJ2-1; possibly TRBD2 for D (6 bases). This CDR3 contains 16 residues. Trimming left V 6 bases short and J 5 bases short, with 20 bases between. Germline values: CDR1 SEHNR, CDR2 FQNEAQ (reference sequence). Looking up the rest from reference TRBV7-9 and TRBJ2-1 gives the full variable domain: DTGVSQNPRHKITKRGQNVTFRCDPISEHNRLYWYRQTLGQGPEFLTYFQNEAQLEKSRLLSDRFSAERPKGSFSTLEIQRTEQGDSAMYLCASRAPGSERDNEQFFGPGTRLTVL.

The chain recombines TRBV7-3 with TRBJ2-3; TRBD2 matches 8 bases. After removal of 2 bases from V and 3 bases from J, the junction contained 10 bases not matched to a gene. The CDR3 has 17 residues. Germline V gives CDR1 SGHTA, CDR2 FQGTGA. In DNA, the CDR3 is TGTGCCAGCAGCTTATATTCCAGCGGGAGTTTTACAGATACGCAGTATTTT. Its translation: CASSLYSSGSFTDTQYF.

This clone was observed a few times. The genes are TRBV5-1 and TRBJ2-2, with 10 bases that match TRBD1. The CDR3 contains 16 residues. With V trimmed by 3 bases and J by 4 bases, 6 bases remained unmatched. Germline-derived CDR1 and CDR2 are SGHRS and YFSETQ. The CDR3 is CASSSPGTGVTGELFF. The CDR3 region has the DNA TGCGCCAGCAGCTCCCCCGGGACAGGGGTCACCGGGGAGCTGTTTTTT.

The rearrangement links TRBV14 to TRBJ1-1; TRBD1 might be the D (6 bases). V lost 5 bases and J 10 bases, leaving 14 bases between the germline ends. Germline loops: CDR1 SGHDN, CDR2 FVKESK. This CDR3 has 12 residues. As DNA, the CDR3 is TGTGCCAGCAGCGCAACAGGGATCGCAGCTTTCTTT. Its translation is CASSATGIAAFF.

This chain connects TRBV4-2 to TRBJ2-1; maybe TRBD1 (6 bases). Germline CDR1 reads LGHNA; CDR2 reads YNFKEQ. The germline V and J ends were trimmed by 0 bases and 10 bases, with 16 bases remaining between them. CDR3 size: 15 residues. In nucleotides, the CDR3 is TGTGCCAGCAGCCAAGACCCAGGGGCTAATGGGGAGCAGTTCTTC. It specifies CASSQDPGANGEQFF.

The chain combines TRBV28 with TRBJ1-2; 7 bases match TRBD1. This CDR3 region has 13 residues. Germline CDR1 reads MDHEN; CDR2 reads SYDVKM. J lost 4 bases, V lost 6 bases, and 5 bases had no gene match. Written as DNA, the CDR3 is TGTGCCAGCAGCAGGGGGAGCGGCTATGGCTACACCTTC. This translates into CASSRGSGYGYTF.

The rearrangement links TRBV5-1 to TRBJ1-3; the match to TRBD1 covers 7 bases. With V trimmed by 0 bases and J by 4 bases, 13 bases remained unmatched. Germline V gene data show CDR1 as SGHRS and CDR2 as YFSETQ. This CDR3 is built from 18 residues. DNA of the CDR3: TGCGCCAGCAGCTTGGAAGGCCCACAGGGGAGTGGAGGAAACACCATATATTTT. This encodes CASSLEGPQGSGGNTIYF.

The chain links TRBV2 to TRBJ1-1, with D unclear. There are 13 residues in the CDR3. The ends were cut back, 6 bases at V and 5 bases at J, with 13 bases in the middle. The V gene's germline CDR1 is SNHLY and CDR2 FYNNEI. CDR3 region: CASRTLDVTEAFF. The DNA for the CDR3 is TGTGCCAGCAGGACCCTAGACGTAACTGAAGCTTTCTTT.

CDR3 bases: TGCGCCAGCAGCTTGGCCGCAGGGGGCACTGAAGCTTTCTTT. Translation gives CASSLAAGGTEAFF. The chain joins TRBV5-1 to TRBJ1-1; TRBD1 aligns across 7 bases. V shed 0 bases, J shed 4 bases, and the junction held 3 bases outside the gene matches. Germline values: CDR1 SGHRS, CDR2 YFSETQ. The CDR3 is 14 residues long.

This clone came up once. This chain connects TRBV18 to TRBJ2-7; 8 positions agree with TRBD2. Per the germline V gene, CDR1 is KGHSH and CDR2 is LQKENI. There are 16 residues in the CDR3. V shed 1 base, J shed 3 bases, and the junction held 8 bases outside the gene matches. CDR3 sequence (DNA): TGTGCCAGCTCACCACGAATCACTAGCGGACTCTACGAGCAGTACTTC. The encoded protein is CASSPRITSGLYEQYF.

CDR3 residues: CASSFSLAIVRGNEQYF. The CDR3 region has the DNA TGTGCCAGCAGTTTTTCCCTGGCTATTGTCAGAGGCAACGAGCAGTACTTC. The chain joins TRBV28 to TRBJ2-7; no firm D call. Trimming stripped 3 bases from V and 5 bases from J, with 23 bases between. The CDR3 consists of 17 residues. The germline V gene encodes CDR1 MDHEN and CDR2 SYDVKM.

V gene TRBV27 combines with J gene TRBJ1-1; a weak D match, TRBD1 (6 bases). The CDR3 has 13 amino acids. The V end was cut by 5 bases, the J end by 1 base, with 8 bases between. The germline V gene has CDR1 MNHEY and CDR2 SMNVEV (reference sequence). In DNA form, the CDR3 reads TGTGCCAGCAGTCCGACAGGGAACACTGAAGCTTTCTTT. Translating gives CASSPTGNTEAFF.

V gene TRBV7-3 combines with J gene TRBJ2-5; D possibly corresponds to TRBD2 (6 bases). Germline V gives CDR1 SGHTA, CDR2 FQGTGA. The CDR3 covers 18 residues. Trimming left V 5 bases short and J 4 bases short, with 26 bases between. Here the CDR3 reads CASSLSRSRDRPLETQYF. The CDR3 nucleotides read TGTGCCAGCAGCCTATCCCGGTCGCGGGATCGCCCTTTAGAGACCCAGTACTTC.

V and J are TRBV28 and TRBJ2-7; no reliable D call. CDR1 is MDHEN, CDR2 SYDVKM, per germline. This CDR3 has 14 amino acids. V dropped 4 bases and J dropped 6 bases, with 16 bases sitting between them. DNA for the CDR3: TGTGCCAGCAGTTCCCGGGTCTCCGTCGCCGAGCAGTACTTC. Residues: CASSSRVSVAEQYF.

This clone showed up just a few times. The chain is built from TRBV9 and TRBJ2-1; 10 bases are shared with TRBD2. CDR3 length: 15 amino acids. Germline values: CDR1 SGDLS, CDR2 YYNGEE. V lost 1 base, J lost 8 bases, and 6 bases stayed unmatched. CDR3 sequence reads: CASSVRLAGVDEQFF. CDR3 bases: TGTGCCAGCAGCGTAAGGCTAGCGGGAGTCGATGAGCAGTTCTTC. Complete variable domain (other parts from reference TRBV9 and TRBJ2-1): DSGVTQTPKHLITATGQRVTLRCSPRSGDLSVYWYQQSLDQGLQFLIQYYNGEERAKGNILERFSAQQFPDLHSELNLSSLELGDSALYFCASSVRLAGVDEQFFGPGTRLTVL.

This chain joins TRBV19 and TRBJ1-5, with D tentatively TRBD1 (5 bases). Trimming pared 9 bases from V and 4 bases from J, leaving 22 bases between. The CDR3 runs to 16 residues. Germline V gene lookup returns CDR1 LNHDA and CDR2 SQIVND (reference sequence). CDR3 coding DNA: TGTGCCAGCACCCCTTTGGACGGGGGACGGAATCAGCCCCAGCATTTT. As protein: CASTPLDGGRNQPQHF.

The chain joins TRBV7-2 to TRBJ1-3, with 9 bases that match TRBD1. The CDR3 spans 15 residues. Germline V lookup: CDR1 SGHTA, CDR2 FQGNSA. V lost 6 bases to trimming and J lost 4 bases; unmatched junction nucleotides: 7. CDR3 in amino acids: CASSLRTGDGNTIYF. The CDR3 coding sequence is TGTGCCAGCAGTCTTCGGACAGGGGACGGAAACACCATATATTTT.

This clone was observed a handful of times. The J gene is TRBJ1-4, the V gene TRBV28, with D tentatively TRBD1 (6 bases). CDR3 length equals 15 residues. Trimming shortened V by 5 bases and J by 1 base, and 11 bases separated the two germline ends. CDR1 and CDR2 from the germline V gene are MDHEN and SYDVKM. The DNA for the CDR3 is TGTGCCAGCAGTCCTCGAGGGGGAACTAATGAAAAACTGTTTTTT. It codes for CASSPRGGTNEKLFF.

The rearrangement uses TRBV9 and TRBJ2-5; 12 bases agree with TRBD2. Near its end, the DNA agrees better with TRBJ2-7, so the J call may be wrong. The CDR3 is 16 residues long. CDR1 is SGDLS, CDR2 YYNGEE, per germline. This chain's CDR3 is CASSVASGRAVYEQYF. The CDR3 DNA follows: TGTGCCAGCAGCGTGGCTAGCGGGAGGGCGGTTTACGAGCAGTACTTC.